In this sample, the clone carrying this TCR beta chain turned up many times. Its specificity is unknown. The CDR3 consists of 14 residues. The ends lost 4 bases at V and 5 bases at J; junction bases unmatched: 7. Germline V lookup: CDR1 SGHTA, CDR2 FQGNSA. The record originates from a study of T cells after yellow fever vaccination. Notes on the study in general: Only a small proportion of the clonotypes turned up in both the CD4 and the CD8 compartments, likely arising from convergent recombination. Clones from primary vaccination mostly reappeared after the booster (over 95% CD4, around 90% CD8).

One entry per CDR3 protein results from TCRdb running MiXCR on the 5' RACE reads. The sample has approximately 550,000 distinct CDR3 sequences, approximately 13% seen once; the top ten hold about an eighth. The source material was PBMCs, sampled on the day of the yellow fever booster vaccination. This chain joins TRBV7-2 and TRBJ2-5, with 7 nucleotides matching TRBD1. This TCR came from a man between 25 and 39 years old who received the YFV17D yellow fever vaccine. The CDR3 region is CASSYLQGRETQYF. In nucleotides, the CDR3 is TGTGCCAGCAGCTATCTACAGGGGCGGGAGACCCAGTACTTC.